These T cell receptor beta chains were read from a single sample in a study of human T cells and chemical hapten exposure. One entry per CDR3 protein results from TCRdb running MiXCR on the RACE reads. The sample holds 300,000 to 400,000 distinct CDR3 sequences, under 8% seen once. The material was whole blood, obtained in connection with sensitization to the hapten diphenylcyclopropenone (DPC). The receptors shown here come from a young woman with alopecia areata. Some clones in this sample may be carry-over from other donors' samples. The CDR3 runs from the conserved cysteine through the conserved F or W. A D gene is named only where the DNA matches it firmly. Clone size appears in some rows only: once, few, many, or a class for an expanded clone.

cdr3_length clone_size j_call v_call d_call cdr3_nt cdr3_aa
13 many TRBJ1-2 TRBV6-5 . TGTGCCAGCAGGACGGGGGATGACTATGGCTACACCTTC CASRTGDDYGYTF
13 . TRBJ2-2 TRBV12-3/TRBV12-4 . TGTGCCAGCAGTTTTAAGAACACCGGGGAGCTGTTTTTT CASSFKNTGELFF
11 . TRBJ1-1 TRBV5-8 . TGTGCCAGCAGCTTGGAGGGGTTAGCTTTCTTT CASSLEGLAFF
15 . TRBJ2-7 TRBV20-1 TRBD2 TGCAGTGCTCCAAAAGCGGGGGGGCGTTCCTACGAGCAGTACTTC CSAPKAGGRSYEQYF
15 . TRBJ1-1 TRBV12-3/TRBV12-4 . TGTGCCAGCAGTATGACAGTATCCGGGAACACTGAAGCTTTCTTT CASSMTVSGNTEAFF
13 many TRBJ1-2 TRBV5-1 TRBD1 TGCGCCAGCAGCGCGGGACAGGACTATGGCTACACCTTC CASSAGQDYGYTF
17 . TRBJ2-5 TRBV29-1 . TGCAGCGTTGATCATTCATTAGGGCGTGGGAGTGGAGAGACCCAGTACTTC CSVDHSLGRGSGETQYF
13 . TRBJ1-2 TRBV6-1 . TGTGCCAGCAATGAAGGGCGCGACTATGGCTACACCTTC CASNEGRDYGYTF
16 . TRBJ1-2 TRBV18 TRBD1 TGTGCCAGCTCACCACGAACAGGGGGAAACTTATATGGCTACACCTTC CASSPRTGGNLYGYTF
15 many TRBJ1-1 TRBV5-1 . TGCGCCAGCAGCTTGGGACAGCTAATGAACACTGAAGCTTTCTTT CASSLGQLMNTEAFF
14 many TRBJ1-1 TRBV28 TRBD1 TGTGCCAGCAGTTTAAGCAGGGGGAGGACTGAAGCTTTCTTT CASSLSRGRTEAFF
18 . TRBJ1-1 TRBV4-1 . TGCGCCAGCAGCCAAGATAGAGGGACGGGACACCCGAACACTGAAGCTTTCTTT CASSQDRGTGHPNTEAFF
14 many TRBJ2-7 TRBV6-2/TRBV6-3 . TGTGCCAGCAGGGCGAGGACATATGATTACGAGCAGTACTTC CASRARTYDYEQYF
13 many TRBJ1-1 TRBV6-6 . TGTGCCAGCAGTTACGCAGACACGTATGAAGCTTTCTTT CASSYADTYEAFF
11 few TRBJ2-2 TRBV6-2/TRBV6-3 . TGTGCCAGCGGGGTCACCGGGGAGCTGTTTTTT CASGVTGELFF
15 . TRBJ1-6 TRBV6-5 . TGTGCCAGCAGTTATTGGCAGAACCGTAATTCACCCCTCCACTTT CASSYWQNRNSPLHF
15 . TRBJ2-5 TRBV12-3/TRBV12-4 TRBD2 TGTGCCAGCAGTAAAACTAGCGGGGGGGGAGAGACCCAGTACTTC CASSKTSGGGETQYF
14 few TRBJ2-1 TRBV29-1 . TGCAGCGTTGAAGAACGGAAGACCTACAATGAGCAGTTCTTC CSVEERKTYNEQFF
14 . TRBJ2-4 TRBV13 TRBD2 TGTGCCAGCAGCTCCTCTAGCGGGGTTGTCATTCAGTACTTC CASSSSSGVVIQYF
15 many TRBJ2-1 TRBV6-5 . TGTGCCAGCAGCATGAGGGATAGGTCCTACAATGAGCAGTTCTTC CASSMRDRSYNEQFF
15 . TRBJ2-1 TRBV12-3/TRBV12-4 . TGTGCCAGCAGTTTAACAGGGGGGGGACACAATGAGCAGTTCTTC CASSLTGGGHNEQFF
15 few TRBJ1-5 TRBV12-3/TRBV12-4 . TGTGCCAGCACCCCCGGGACCGGGCCCATGAAGCCCCAGCATTTT CASTPGTGPMKPQHF
15 . TRBJ2-3 TRBV7-2 . TGTGCCAGCAGCTCACCGACCCTCTTGACAGATACGCAGTATTTT CASSSPTLLTDTQYF
12 few TRBJ2-2 TRBV10-3 . TGTGCCATCAGTTCGATAATCGGGGAGCTGTTTTTT CAISSIIGELFF
15 few TRBJ1-1 TRBV7-9 . TGTGCCAGCAGCTCGGAGACAGCTATGAACACTGAAGCTTTCTTT CASSSETAMNTEAFF
14 many TRBJ2-2 TRBV6-1 . TGTGCCAGCAGGGGCGGGGTGTACACCGGGGAGCTGTTTTTT CASRGGVYTGELFF
16 few TRBJ2-5 TRBV7-8 . TGTGCCAGCAGCTTAGCGCAGGGTGACGCAGGGGAGACCCAGTACTTC CASSLAQGDAGETQYF
14 . TRBJ1-4 TRBV7-2 TRBD1 TGTGCCAGCAGAACAGGGGCCAGTAATGAAAAACTGTTTTTT CASRTGASNEKLFF
14 many TRBJ1-4 TRBV2 . TGTGCCAGCACAACAGCAGTTATTAATGAAAAACTGTTTTTT CASTTAVINEKLFF
15 few TRBJ2-3 TRBV20-1 . TGCAGTGCTCCCAAGGCAGGGTTTAGCACAGATACGCAGTATTTT CSAPKAGFSTDTQYF
15 few TRBJ2-5 TRBV18 . TGTGCCAGCTCACCACGCCAGGGCACTATAGGGACCCAGTACTTC CASSPRQGTIGTQYF
21 many TRBJ2-6 TRBV2 TRBD2 TGTGCCAGCAGTGATTCGGTAGCGGGGGGCCTCACTCTCTCTGGGGCCAACGTCCTGACTTTC CASSDSVAGGLTLSGANVLTF
16 few TRBJ1-1 TRBV4-3 . TGCGCCAGCAGCCAGGCAGCTTCAGCCGGGAACACTGAAGCTTTCTTT CASSQAASAGNTEAFF
14 many TRBJ1-1 TRBV5-4 . TGTGCCAGCAGCCAGGGAAAATCGTACATTGAAGCTTTCTTT CASSQGKSYIEAFF
16 few TRBJ2-5 TRBV21-1 . TGTGCCAGCAGCAAAGCACTAGCGGGAGCCCAAGAGACCCAGTACTTC CASSKALAGAQETQYF
19 few TRBJ2-3 TRBV6-2/TRBV6-3 TRBD2 TGTGCCAGCAGTTACGTAGTCGCTGGGTCTAGCGGGGACACAGATACGCAGTATTTT CASSYVVAGSSGDTDTQYF
14 . TRBJ2-3 TRBV9 . TGTGCCAGCAGCGCGCGACTAGAATTCGATACGCAGTATTTT CASSARLEFDTQYF